This T cell receptor (beta chain) was captured in a study of hypomethylating agent response in myelodysplastic syndrome. Study-wide background: TET2 mutation, the most common, occurred in about 45% of the 11 patients. Patients with neither complete response nor hematologic improvement were classed non-responders.

Only one count was recorded for this clone. This CDR3 contains 13 residues. V was shortened by 4 bases and J by 0 bases, with 6 bases between the two germline ends. The germline CDR1 and CDR2 sequences are SNHLY and FYNNEI. Assay used: immunoSEQ multiplex PCR; TCRdb lists only in-frame clones, some missing. The table lists 2,500 to 3,500 clones, around 82% of them singletons. Source: bone marrow, taken before or after starting hypomethylating agent treatment for myelodysplastic syndrome (not recorded which). The origin of this receptor is a human donor with myelodysplastic syndrome. The genes are TRBV2 and TRBJ2-5; no definite D call. The CDR3 DNA reads as TGTGCCAGCAGTGGTCAGGACCAAGAGACCCAGTACTTC. Protein product: CASSGQDQETQYF.